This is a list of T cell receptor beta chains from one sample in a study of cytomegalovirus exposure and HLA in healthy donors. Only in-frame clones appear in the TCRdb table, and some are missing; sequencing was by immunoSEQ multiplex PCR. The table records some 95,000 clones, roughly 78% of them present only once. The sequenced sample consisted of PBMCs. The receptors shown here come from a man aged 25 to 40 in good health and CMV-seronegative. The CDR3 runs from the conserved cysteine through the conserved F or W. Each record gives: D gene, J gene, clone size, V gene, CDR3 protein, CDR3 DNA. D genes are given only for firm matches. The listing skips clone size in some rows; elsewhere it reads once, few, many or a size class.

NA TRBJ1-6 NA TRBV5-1 CASALGESSYNSPLHF TGCGCCAGCGCACTGGGAGAGAGCTCCTATAATTCACCCCTCCACTTT
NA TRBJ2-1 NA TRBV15 CATSRPDSRDMDFF TGTGCCACCAGCAGGCCCGACTCCCGGGACATGGACTTCTTC
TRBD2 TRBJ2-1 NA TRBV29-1 CSVEFRGGEQFF TGCAGCGTTGAGTTCCGGGGAGGGGAGCAGTTCTTC
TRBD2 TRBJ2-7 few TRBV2 CASSGTSYEQYF TGTGCCAGCAGTGGGACTAGCTACGAGCAGTACTTC
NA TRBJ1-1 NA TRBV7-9 CASSLVIGGVRTFF TGTGCCAGCAGCTTAGTCATCGGCGGTGTGAGGACTTTCTTT
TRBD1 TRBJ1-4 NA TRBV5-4 CASSSGTGATNEKLFF TGTGCCAGCAGCTCGGGGACAGGGGCCACTAATGAAAAACTGTTTTTT
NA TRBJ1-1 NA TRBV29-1 CSAPIPGRNTEAFF TGCAGCGCCCCGATCCCGGGTCGGAACACTGAAGCTTTCTTT
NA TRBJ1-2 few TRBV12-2 CASRSKTGLYGYTF TGTGCAAGTCGCTCCAAGACAGGCCTCTATGGCTACACCTTC
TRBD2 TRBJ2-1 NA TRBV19 CASSSPTSGRRYEQFF TGTGCCAGTAGTTCCCCGACTAGCGGGAGGAGATATGAGCAGTTCTTC
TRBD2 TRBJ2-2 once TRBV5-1 CASSFGLADNTGELFF TGCGCCAGCAGCTTTGGACTAGCGGATAACACCGGGGAGCTGTTTTTT
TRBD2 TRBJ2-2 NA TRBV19 CASSPSHRTRSTGELFF TGTGCCAGTTCCCCATCCCATAGGACTAGGTCCACCGGGGAGCTGTTTTTT
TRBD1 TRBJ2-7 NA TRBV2 CASKTRGGGDYEQYF TGTGCCAGCAAGACCAGAGGGGGCGGAGACTACGAGCAGTACTTC
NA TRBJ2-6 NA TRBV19 CASSIGGISSGANVLTF TGTGCCAGTAGTATAGGCGGGATTAGCTCTGGGGCCAACGTCCTGACTTTC
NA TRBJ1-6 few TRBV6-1 CASSDPLLTGSPLHF TGTGCCAGCAGTGACCCTCTACTTACAGGTTCACCCCTCCACTTT
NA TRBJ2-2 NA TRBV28 CASSRTDTGELFF TGTGCCAGCTCTCGAACAGACACCGGGGAGCTGTTTTTT
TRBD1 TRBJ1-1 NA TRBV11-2 CASSLLQGLGTEAFF TGTGCCAGCAGCTTACTACAGGGGCTGGGCACTGAAGCTTTCTTT
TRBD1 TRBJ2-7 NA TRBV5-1 CASSKNRGRSYEQYF TGCGCCAGCAGCAAAAACAGGGGAAGGTCCTACGAGCAGTACTTC
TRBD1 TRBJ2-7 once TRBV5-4 CASSPPGQATYEQYF TGTGCCAGCAGCCCGCCGGGACAGGCGACCTACGAGCAGTACTTC